The rows below give T cell receptor beta chains drawn from one sample of a study of blood T cell repertoires in COVID-19. Clones were read by immunoSEQ multiplex PCR, and TCRdb kept only the in-frame ones, dropping some. There are approximately 56,000 clones in the sample; around four fifths occur only once, and approximately 12% lies in the top ten. The material sequenced was peripheral blood. The receptors stem from an elderly woman with acute or convalescent COVID-19. Both conserved end residues are part of each CDR3. A D gene is named only where the DNA matches it firmly. Clone size is not always given. Where it is, it says once, few, many or a class for expanded clones.

d_gene,j_gene,abundance,len,v_gene,CDR3nt,CDR3aa
TRBD1,TRBJ2-7,NA,14,TRBV10-3,TGTGCCATCAGGGGACAGGGGGTCTCCTACGAGCAGTACTTC,CAIRGQGVSYEQYF
TRBD2,TRBJ2-1,NA,16,TRBV7-2,TGTGCCAGCAGCTTATATAGCGGGCTCTCCTACAATGAGCAGTTCTTC,CASSLYSGLSYNEQFF
NA,TRBJ2-2,NA,16,TRBV11-3,TGTGCCAGCAGCCCTCGGAGGGTATCGAACACCGGGGAGCTGTTTTTT,CASSPRRVSNTGELFF
TRBD1,TRBJ2-7,NA,15,TRBV27,TGTGCCAGCAGTTCCGACAGGGGAGCCTCCTACGAGCAGTACTTC,CASSSDRGASYEQYF
NA,TRBJ1-2,NA,12,TRBV6-2/TRBV6-3,TGTGCCAGCAGTTACGAGGGAGAAGGCTACACCTTC,CASSYEGEGYTF
NA,TRBJ1-1,NA,13,TRBV24-1,TGTGCCACCAGTCTGGGGGGTACGACTGAAGCTTTCTTT,CATSLGGTTEAFF
TRBD1,TRBJ2-2,NA,16,TRBV6-1,TGTGCCAGCAGTGCCCTACAGGGGTGGAACACCGGGGAGCTGTTTTTT,CASSALQGWNTGELFF
TRBD1,TRBJ2-7,NA,13,TRBV5-4,TGTGCCAGCAGCTTGACAGGGGGCGACGAGCAGTACTTC,CASSLTGGDEQYF
NA,TRBJ1-1,NA,14,TRBV7-2,TGTGCCAGCAGCCTAGGGGCCGGTCGGACTGAAGCTTTCTTT,CASSLGAGRTEAFF
TRBD1,TRBJ1-2,NA,18,TRBV6-2/TRBV6-3,TGTGCCAGCAGTTACCTCCGGGACAGTTTACTTGGAAGCTATGGCTACACCTTC,CASSYLRDSLLGSYGYTF
NA,TRBJ1-6,NA,14,TRBV13,TGTGCCAGCAGTAGCGGCTCCTATAATTCACCCCTCCACTTT,CASSSGSYNSPLHF
NA,TRBJ2-1,few,15,TRBV2,TGTGCCAGCAGTACTACCCGTGGGGGGAACAATGAGCAGTTCTTC,CASSTTRGGNNEQFF
TRBD1,TRBJ2-7,NA,14,TRBV18,TGTGCCAGCTCACCGTCGGGACAGGGTTCCGAGCAGTACTTC,CASSPSGQGSEQYF
NA,TRBJ2-3,NA,14,TRBV4-1,TGCGCCAGCAGCCAAGGACTTCGCACAGATACGCAGTATTTT,CASSQGLRTDTQYF
TRBD2,TRBJ2-5,NA,19,TRBV9,TGTGCCAGCAGCGCTCCCTTAGGAGCGGGGGGGCCAGCGGGAGAGACCCAGTACTTC,CASSAPLGAGGPAGETQYF
TRBD1,TRBJ2-5,NA,13,TRBV12-3/TRBV12-4,TGTGCCAGCTCGGACAGGGTCCCAGAGACCCAGTACTTC,CASSDRVPETQYF
TRBD1,TRBJ1-2,NA,16,TRBV6-6,TGTGCCAGCAGCCCCTTGGGTAGGGGGCAGGACTATGGCTACACCTTC,CASSPLGRGQDYGYTF
TRBD2,TRBJ2-3,NA,15,TRBV5-1,TGCGCCAGCAGCTTATTAGCGGGGGGTTCCGATACGCAGTATTTT,CASSLLAGGSDTQYF
NA,TRBJ1-3,NA,14,TRBV5-1,TGCGCCAGCTCCCCGGGGGGGGACGGAAACACCATATATTTT,CASSPGGDGNTIYF
NA,TRBJ1-1,NA,11,TRBV6-4,TGTGCCAGCAGTGATGACAGGAGGGCTTTCTTT,CASSDDRRAFF
NA,TRBJ2-5,NA,16,TRBV5-6,TGTGCCAGCAGCTTTAGGCCCGCAGGGGTAAAAGAGACCCAGTACTTC,CASSFRPAGVKETQYF
NA,TRBJ1-3,NA,14,TRBV6-6,TGTGCCAGCAGTTACGAAGCCTCTGGAAACACCATATATTTT,CASSYEASGNTIYF
TRBD1,TRBJ1-5,few,16,TRBV7-2,TGTGCCAGCAGCTTAGCGGGGACAGGGGTGTATCAGCCCCAGCATTTT,CASSLAGTGVYQPQHF
TRBD1,TRBJ1-3,NA,16,TRBV2,TGTGCCAGCAGTGAAGCGGGGGGGGGACAGGGTCACACCATATATTTT,CASSEAGGGQGHTIYF
TRBD1,TRBJ1-1,NA,14,TRBV4-1,TGCGCCAGCAGCGAAGGACAGGTCGCGGCTGAAGCTTTCTTT,CASSEGQVAAEAFF
TRBD2,TRBJ2-1,NA,13,TRBV10-3,TGTGCCATCAGGACGACTAGCGGAAATGAGCAGTTCTTC,CAIRTTSGNEQFF
NA,TRBJ2-1,NA,11,TRBV2,TGTGCCAGGACAGCCTACAATGAGCAGTTCTTC,CARTAYNEQFF
NA,TRBJ2-2,few,11,TRBV29-1,TGCAGCACCTCGAGGGCCGGGGAGCTGTTTTTT,CSTSRAGELFF
TRBD1,TRBJ1-4,NA,15,TRBV7-9,TGTGCCAGCAGCCTAGGACAGGGAACTAATGAAAAACTGTTTTTT,CASSLGQGTNEKLFF
NA,TRBJ1-1,NA,21,TRBV30,TGTGCCTGGAGTGAATTTCCAACCAGGGGCGACAGGATCTTCATGAACACTGAAGCTTTCTTT,CAWSEFPTRGDRIFMNTEAFF
TRBD2,TRBJ2-3,NA,17,TRBV15,TGTGCCACCAGCAGAGAGTATACTAGCGGGGGGCCAGATACGCAGTATTTT,CATSREYTSGGPDTQYF
TRBD2,TRBJ2-3,NA,16,TRBV7-2,TGTGCCAGCAGCCCACAACTAGCGGGGGGGTTATGGGCGCAGTATTTT,CASSPQLAGGLWAQYF
NA,TRBJ1-1,NA,15,TRBV11-2,TGTGCCAGCAGCTTAGAGATGAGCCAATATGATGAAGCTTTCTTT,CASSLEMSQYDEAFF
NA,TRBJ1-2,NA,15,TRBV3-1/TRBV3-2,TGTGCCAGCAGCCAAGTGGGCAGACCTAACTATGGCTACACCTTC,CASSQVGRPNYGYTF
NA,TRBJ2-7,NA,12,TRBV10-3,TGTGCCATCAGTGACGCAGGCTACGAGCAGTACTTC,CAISDAGYEQYF
NA,TRBJ2-3,NA,15,TRBV5-1,TGCGCCAGCAGCGAGGAGACTGGCGGAACAGATACGCAGTATTTT,CASSEETGGTDTQYF
NA,TRBJ1-1,few,13,TRBV18,TGTGCCAGCTCCCCCGCAGGGAACACTGAAGCTTTCTTT,CASSPAGNTEAFF
NA,TRBJ1-1,NA,17,TRBV7-2,TGTGCCAGCAGCGAAAAAAGGGGGACGGTTTGGAACACTGAAGCTTTCTTT,CASSEKRGTVWNTEAFF
TRBD1,TRBJ2-7,NA,12,TRBV15,TGTGCCACCGGGACAGGGCTCTACGAGCAGTACTTC,CATGTGLYEQYF
TRBD2,TRBJ2-5,NA,18,TRBV10-3,TGTGCCATCAGTCTCCCACCTCCCCGGGGGGGTGTTAGAGAGACCCAGTACTTC,CAISLPPPRGGVRETQYF
NA,TRBJ2-1,NA,16,TRBV11-3,TGTGCCAGCAGCTTAGGATCGGCGGGTTCGTACAATGAGCAGTTCTTC,CASSLGSAGSYNEQFF
NA,TRBJ1-4,NA,16,TRBV18,TGTGCCAGCTCACCCAACCGCCTGAAGGGGAATGAAAAACTGTTTTTT,CASSPNRLKGNEKLFF